This T cell receptor (beta chain) was captured by sequencing in a study of T cells expressing NK-cell markers. The wider study: The study sequenced eight donors, seven HCMV-seropositive and one seronegative.

Study-wide findings and caveats: Of the CD8+ T cell pool in roughly six donors, about 1.0-8% was accounted for by dominant NKG2C+ clonotypes.

Concerning this clonotype itself: Its target is not known.

This CDR3 contains 15 residues. Germline V CDR1 and CDR2: LNHDA, SQIVND (reference sequence). From its re-call of the 5' RACE reads, TCRdb lists each CDR3 protein once, without DNA. In total, the table holds 400,000 or so distinct CDR3 sequences. The sequence came from a woman in her 50s in good health. Sequencing was performed on blood T cells: a sorted CD56 or NKG2C T cell subset, CD4+ or CD8+ T cells, or bulk PBMC T cells (not recorded which). This rearrangement joins TRBV19 to TRBJ2-5; TCRdb selects TRBD1, and the lack of DNA leaves this call unchecked. CDR3: CASSLAGWYQETQYF.